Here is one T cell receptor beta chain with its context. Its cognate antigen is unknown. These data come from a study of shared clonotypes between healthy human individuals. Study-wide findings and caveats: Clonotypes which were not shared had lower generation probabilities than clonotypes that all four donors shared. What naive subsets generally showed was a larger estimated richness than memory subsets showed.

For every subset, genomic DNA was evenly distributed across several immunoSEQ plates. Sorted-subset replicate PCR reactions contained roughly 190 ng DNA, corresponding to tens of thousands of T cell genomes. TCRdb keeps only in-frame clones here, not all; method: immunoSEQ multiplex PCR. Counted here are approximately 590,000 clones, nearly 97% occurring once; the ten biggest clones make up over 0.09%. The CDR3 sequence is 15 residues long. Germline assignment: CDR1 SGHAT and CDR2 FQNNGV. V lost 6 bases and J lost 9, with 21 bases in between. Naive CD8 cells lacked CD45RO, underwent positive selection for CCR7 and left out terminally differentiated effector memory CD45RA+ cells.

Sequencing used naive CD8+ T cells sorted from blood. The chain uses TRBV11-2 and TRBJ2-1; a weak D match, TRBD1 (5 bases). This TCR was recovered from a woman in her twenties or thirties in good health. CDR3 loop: CASSQGAEPQLEQFF. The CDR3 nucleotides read TGTGCCAGCAGTCAAGGGGCAGAACCCCAACTTGAGCAGTTCTTC.